This paragraph covers one T cell receptor (beta chain) sequence. The data were obtained in a study of blood T cell repertoires in COVID-19. Background on the study: Both acute and convalescent COVID-19 samples were obtained from the United States, Italy and Spain.

Losses at the gene ends were 6 bases for V and 5 bases for J; bases not matched to a gene: 5. Germline CDR1 is ENHRY and CDR2 is SYGVKD. This CDR3 is built from 14 residues. As processed by the authors: How many nucleated cells were present was estimated from reference gene primer amplification. The table came from immunoSEQ multiplex PCR; TCRdb's copy has only in-frame clones and leaves some out. The V and J calls and clone size are taken from that table; D and trimming were inferred from the DNA. The repertoire includes 50,000 to 55,000 clones, approximately 92% of them detected once, and 4.5% to 6% sits in the top ten.

The rearrangement links TRBV10-3 to TRBJ2-2; 8 nucleotides align to TRBD1. This receptor was identified in a man in his fifties or sixties with active COVID-19. The sample taken for sequencing was peripheral blood. The CDR3 nucleotides are TGTGCCATCAGATTGACAGGGGCGACCGGGGAGCTGTTTTTT. Its protein is CAIRLTGATGELFF.